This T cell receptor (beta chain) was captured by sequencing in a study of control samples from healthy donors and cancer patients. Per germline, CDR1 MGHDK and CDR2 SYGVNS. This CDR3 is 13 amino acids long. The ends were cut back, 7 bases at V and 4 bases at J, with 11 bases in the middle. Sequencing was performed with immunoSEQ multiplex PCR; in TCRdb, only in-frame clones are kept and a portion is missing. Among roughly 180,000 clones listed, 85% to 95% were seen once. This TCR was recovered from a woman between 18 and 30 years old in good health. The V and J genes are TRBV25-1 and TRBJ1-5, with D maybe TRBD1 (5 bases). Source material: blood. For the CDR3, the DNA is TGTGCCAGCAATGGGGGAACAAATCAGCCCCAGCATTTT. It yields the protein CASNGGTNQPQHF.